The clone carrying this T cell receptor beta chain turned up a few times. The target antigen is unknown. These data belong to a study of cytomegalovirus exposure and HLA in healthy donors. Across the study: Unique TCRs from HLA-typed donors, roughly 89 million of them, were held in an early data release. Study-wide findings and caveats: The study labeled fewer than 200 TCR beta chains cytomegalovirus-associated. Presence/absence analyses treated sequencing depth as roughly uniform across donors.

The germline V gene has CDR1 LGHNA and CDR2 YNFKEQ. The trim removed 0 bases at V and 8 bases at J, leaving 19 bases unmatched. This CDR3 contains 19 residues. 60 Vbeta and 13 Jbeta primers were used in PCR. Clones were read by immunoSEQ multiplex PCR, and TCRdb kept only the in-frame ones, dropping some. The sample has over 150,000 clones; around two thirds are singletons. The source of this sequence is a man aged 50 or older in good health and CMV-seronegative. The sequenced sample was PBMCs. V usage is TRBV4-2 and J usage is TRBJ1-3, with 7 bases aligning to TRBD1. This chain's CDR3 is CASSQDKGIETGLFYTIYF. CDR3 sequence (DNA): TGTGCCAGCAGCCAAGATAAGGGTATAGAGACAGGGTTATTTTACACCATATATTTT.